One sample yielded the 24 T cell receptor beta chains listed below, sequenced in a study of blood T cell repertoires in COVID-19. Sequencing used immunoSEQ multiplex PCR; TCRdb keeps in-frame clones, though not all of them. Of approximately 440,000 clones in the sample, 90% were seen once. Sequencing used PBMCs or T cells enriched from blood (not recorded which). These receptors all come from a man aged 18 to 30 who had recovered from COVID-19.

This rearrangement joins TRBV11-2 to TRBJ1-6, with a possible D match to TRBD1 (5 bases). This CDR3 has 14 residues. Germline V gene sequence: CDR1 SGHAT, CDR2 FQNNGV. Trimming cost V 6 bases and J 9 bases, with 15 bases left between them. The CDR3 region is CASRPRGGVSPLHF. CDR3 DNA: TGTGCCAGCAGGCCCCGGGGGGGTGTTTCACCCCTCCACTTT.

The V gene is TRBV19, the J gene TRBJ2-2; perhaps TRBD2 as D (6 bases). The CDR3 contains 16 residues. The germline gives CDR1 LNHDA, CDR2 SQIVND (reference sequence). The germline V and J ends were trimmed by 6 bases and 0 bases, with 14 bases remaining between them. The CDR3: CASSPGGGSNTGELFF. The CDR3 DNA reads TGTGCCAGTAGCCCCGGCGGAGGGTCGAACACCGGGGAGCTGTTTTTT.

The CDR3 protein is CAISGTGGYQPQHF. The DNA for the CDR3 is TGTGCCATCAGTGGGACAGGGGGATATCAGCCCCAGCATTTT. This chain uses TRBV10-3 with TRBJ1-5; TRBD1 matches at 10 bases. Germline V gives CDR1 ENHRY, CDR2 SYGVKD. With V trimmed by 4 bases and J by 5 bases, 2 bases remained unmatched. This CDR3 is built from 14 residues.

This clone was seen a single time. The gene calls are TRBV2 and TRBJ1-6, with D possibly TRBD1 on 6 matching bases. The CDR3 has 14 residues. The germline V gene has CDR1 SNHLY and CDR2 FYNNEI. V was cut by 5 bases and J by 10 bases, with 15 bases left in between. The CDR3 nucleotides read TGTGCCAGCAGTAAACAGGGAATGGTCTCACCCCTCCACTTT. Its protein is CASSKQGMVSPLHF.

The sample holds one count of this clone. This CDR3 reads CASSLAAGGTDTQYF. In DNA, the CDR3 is TGTGCCAGCAGCTTAGCAGCGGGGGGTACAGATACGCAGTATTTT. The chain carries TRBV7-2 and TRBJ2-3; TRBD2 matches at 9 bases. The length of the CDR3 is 15 residues. V shed 0 bases, J shed 3 bases, and the junction held 1 base outside the gene matches. In germline, CDR1 is SGHTA, CDR2 FQGNSA.

Only a few counts were recorded for this clone. The rearrangement uses TRBV19 and TRBJ2-1; TRBD2 matches at 8 bases. V dropped 3 bases and J dropped 3; count of bases not matched to a gene: 4. CDR1 is LNHDA and CDR2 is SQIVND in the germline V gene (reference sequence). The CDR3 runs 15 residues. The CDR3 sequence is CASSIALADYNEQFF. CDR3 nucleotides: TGTGCCAGTAGTATTGCACTAGCGGACTACAATGAGCAGTTCTTC. Variable domain in full (rest from reference TRBV19 and TRBJ2-1): DGGITQSPKYLFRKEGQNVTLSCEQNLNHDAMYWYRQDPGQGLRLIYYSQIVNDFQKGDIAEGYSVSREKKESFPLTVTSAQKNPTAFYLCASSIALADYNEQFFGPGTRLTVL.

This clone was seen more than once but under ten times. This chain links TRBV27 with TRBJ2-7; D may be TRBD2 (5 bases). Germline assignment: CDR1 MNHEY and CDR2 SMNVEV (reference sequence). V lost 1 base, J lost 5 bases, and 9 bases lay in between. The CDR3 is 13 amino acids. CDR3 sequence: CASSLLSGDEQYF. Here the CDR3 DNA reads TGTGCCAGCAGTTTATTGTCCGGGGACGAGCAGTACTTC.

V and J are TRBV30 and TRBJ1-1; D call uncertain. CDR3 length equals 16 residues. CDR1 is GTSNPN, CDR2 SVGIG, per germline (reference sequence). With 2 bases removed from V and 0 bases from J, the gap between germline ends came to 16 bases. The CDR3 is CAWSTPDRVMNTEAFF. CDR3 DNA: TGTGCCTGGAGTACCCCCGACCGGGTAATGAACACTGAAGCTTTCTTT. Looking up the rest from reference TRBV30 and TRBJ1-1 gives the full variable domain: SQTIHQWPATLVQPVGSPLSLECTVEGTSNPNLYWYRQAAGRGLQLLFYSVGIGQISSEVPQNLSASRPQDRQFILSSKKLLLSDSGFYLCAWSTPDRVMNTEAFFGQGTRLTVV.

The chain employs TRBV18 and TRBJ2-1, with TRBD2 matching 16 bases. The germline gives CDR1 KGHSH, CDR2 LQKENI. Trimming removed 5 bases from V and 1 base from J; junction bases left unmatched: 5. The CDR3 sequence is 18 residues long. The CDR3 is CASSAGLAGGPSYNEQFF. DNA for the CDR3: TGTGCCAGCTCAGCGGGACTAGCGGGGGGGCCTTCCTACAATGAGCAGTTCTTC.

The rearrangement joins TRBV4-1 to TRBJ2-7; a possible D gene is TRBD2 (5 bases). The germline V gene encodes CDR1 MGHRA and CDR2 YSYEKL. CDR3 length: 15 residues. The V and J ends lost 4 bases and 2 bases respectively, with 15 bases between them. The CDR3 nucleotides read TGCGCCAGCAGCCCCACCCGGGATCTGGCCTACGAGCAGTACTTC. Protein product: CASSPTRDLAYEQYF.

The chain couples TRBV5-5 to TRBJ1-5; D remains ambiguous. V was shortened by 0 bases and J by 4 bases, with 5 bases between the two germline ends. The CDR3 is made up of 13 amino acids. Germline values: CDR1 SGHKS, CDR2 YYEKEE (reference sequence). CDR3 residues: CASSLEANQPQHF. CDR3 coding DNA: TGTGCCAGCAGCTTGGAAGCGAATCAGCCCCAGCATTTT. Together with reference TRBV5-5 and TRBJ1-5, the CDR3 gives the full variable domain: DAGVTQSPTHLIKTRGQQVTLRCSPISGHKSVSWYQQVLGQGPQFIFQYYEKEERGRGNFPDRFSARQFPNYSSELNVNALLLGDSALYLCASSLEANQPQHFGDGTRLSIL.

With regard to this clone: At the DNA level, this CDR3 is encoded by other sequences in the same sample as well. This sequence joins TRBV19 and TRBJ1-5; D remains ambiguous. CDR3 length: 15 residues. CDR1 and CDR2 (germline): LNHDA, SQIVND (reference sequence). V dropped 3 bases and J dropped 0 bases, with 9 bases sitting between them. The CDR3 loop is CASSIGGYSNQPQHF. In nucleotides, the CDR3 is TGTGCCAGTAGTATCGGAGGGTATAGCAATCAGCCCCAGCATTTT.

The gene calls are TRBV28 and TRBJ2-2; TRBD2 might be the D (6 bases). Trimming left V 2 bases short and J 0 bases short, with 13 bases between. Germline assignment: CDR1 MDHEN and CDR2 SYDVKM. The CDR3 has 17 amino acids. In DNA, the CDR3 is TGTGCCAGCAGTTTAAGAGGAGGGGCGACGAACACCGGGGAGCTGTTTTTT. Translating gives CASSLRGGATNTGELFF.

Concerning this clone itself: Other DNA sequences in this specimen translate into the identical CDR3. The J gene is TRBJ1-2, the V gene TRBV5-1; perhaps TRBD1 as D (6 bases). Germline V CDR1 and CDR2: SGHRS, YFSETQ. The CDR3 loop spans 12 amino acids. V lost 0 bases to trimming and J lost 8 bases, with 8 bases between them. The CDR3 sequence: CASSLDREGYTF. The DNA for the CDR3 is TGCGCCAGCAGCTTGGACAGGGAAGGCTACACCTTC.

V and J are TRBV4-2 and TRBJ2-7; 10 nucleotides match TRBD2. After removal of 2 bases from V and 3 bases from J, the junction contained 4 bases not matched to a gene. The CDR3 is 15 amino acids. The germline gives CDR1 LGHNA, CDR2 YNFKEQ. The chain's CDR3 is CASSQYRTSGYEQYF. Here the CDR3 DNA reads TGTGCCAGCAGCCAATACCGGACTAGCGGCTACGAGCAGTACTTC.

The chain links TRBV3-1 (or the pseudogene TRBV3-2) to TRBJ2-7, with TRBD2 identical over 8 bases. The germline gives CDR1 LGHDT, CDR2 YNNKEL (reference sequence). This CDR3 has 13 amino acids. Trimming cost V 7 bases and J 6 bases; bases outside gene matches: 8. The CDR3 nucleotides are TGTGCCAGCACTAGCGGGCCGTCGGGCGAGCAGTACTTC. As protein: CASTSGPSGEQYF.

The chain has TRBV5-4 and TRBJ2-1; 11 bases fit TRBD2. CDR3 size: 17 residues. Germline CDR1 reads SGHNT; CDR2 reads YYREEE (reference sequence). The V gene end was trimmed by 4 bases and the J gene end by 6 bases; junction bases not matched to a gene: 12. The CDR3 DNA sequence: TGTGCCAGCAGCCCTAAACCCCTAGCGGGAGGAGGCAATGAGCAGTTCTTC. Translated, it gives CASSPKPLAGGGNEQFF.

This rearrangement joins TRBV30 to TRBJ1-3, with 9 bases aligning to TRBD1. CDR3 length equals 18 residues. Unmatched junction bases numbered 10, after V lost 0 bases and J lost 1 base. Germline-derived CDR1 and CDR2 are GTSNPN and SVGIG (reference sequence). In nucleotides, the CDR3 is TGTGCCTGGAGTGTACGGGGACAGGGTAAAAGGTCTGGAAACACCATATATTTT. Amino acid sequence: CAWSVRGQGKRSGNTIYF. Combining the CDR3 with reference TRBV30 and TRBJ1-3 gives the whole variable domain SQTIHQWPATLVQPVGSPLSLECTVEGTSNPNLYWYRQAAGRGLQLLFYSVGIGQISSEVPQNLSASRPQDRQFILSSKKLLLSDSGFYLCAWSVRGQGKRSGNTIYFGEGSWLTVV.

The rearrangement joins TRBV28 to TRBJ2-7, with D perhaps matching TRBD2 (7 bases). The V end was cut by 1 base, the J end by 0 bases, with 22 bases between. This CDR3 is built from 19 residues. Germline V CDR1 and CDR2: MDHEN, SYDVKM. The CDR3 loop reads CASSLFLSGDYSTSYEQYF. CDR3 nucleotides: TGTGCCAGCAGTTTATTCCTTTCAGGGGACTACTCGACCTCCTACGAGCAGTACTTC.

V gene TRBV28 combines with J gene TRBJ2-6; 8 bases fit TRBD1. The CDR3 spans 18 residues. Losses at the gene ends were 7 bases for V and 0 bases for J; bases not matched to a gene: 11. Germline assignment: CDR1 MDHEN and CDR2 SYDVKM. The CDR3 region is CASTPFGQGYSGANVLTF. In DNA, the CDR3 is TGTGCCAGCACCCCATTTGGACAGGGCTACTCTGGGGCCAACGTCCTGACTTTC.

This clone has only one observation. The gene calls are TRBV5-5 and TRBJ1-1, with D perhaps matching TRBD1 (5 bases). The CDR3 runs to 15 residues. Germline-derived CDR1 and CDR2 are SGHKS and YYEKEE (reference sequence). With 0 bases removed from V and 5 bases from J, the gap between germline ends came to 14 bases. The CDR3 is CASSLGIGVGTEAFF. CDR3 bases: TGTGCCAGCAGCTTGGGAATAGGGGTAGGTACTGAAGCTTTCTTT.

The table lists this clone with a count of one. The J gene is TRBJ1-3, the V gene TRBV5-4, with unresolved D. Germline V gene sequence: CDR1 SGHNT, CDR2 YYREEE (reference sequence). This CDR3 is 16 amino acids long. Trimming took off 0 bases at V and 2 bases at J, with 12 bases between the two ends. CDR3 DNA: TGTGCCAGCAGCTTGGGGCAGGCGAGGGCTGGAAACACCATATATTTT. Amino acids: CASSLGQARAGNTIYF.

V gene TRBV6-1 combines with J gene TRBJ1-6; TRBD1 agrees at 7 bases. V shed 3 bases and J 7 bases; nucleotides not matched to a gene: 3. CDR3 size: 14 residues. Germline lookup yields CDR1 MNHNS and CDR2 SASEGT. The CDR3 loop is CASSDDRENSPLHF. DNA of the CDR3: TGTGCCAGCAGTGACGACAGGGAAAATTCACCCCTCCACTTT.

This clone occurred a few times. V and J are TRBV27 and TRBJ1-2; no firm D call. The CDR3 length is 13 residues. V shed 5 bases and J shed 5 bases, with 12 bases lying between them. Per the germline V gene, CDR1 is MNHEY and CDR2 is SMNVEV (reference sequence). CDR3 nucleotides: TGTGCCAGCAGTCCGCCGGGGTTTTATGGCTACACCTTC. Encoded protein: CASSPPGFYGYTF.